Sequencing of this T cell receptor beta chain was carried out in a study of beta chain features in type 1 diabetes (dated by TCRdb to the late 2010s). Notes on the research overall: Mean age, gender distribution, total cell number and subset yield were not different between patients and healthy donors. Across all samples, about 110 million sorted cells were examined, and cell number per subset correlated strongly with RNA yield. In the study, recently diagnosed type 1 diabetes patients and matched healthy donors were compared on the TCRB repertoires of their sorted circulating CD4+ T cell subsets. Regulatory and stem cell-like memory subsets were obtained from only 8 patients and roughly 8 healthy donors, while naive and central memory subsets were obtained from all 30 or so donors. Beyond this particular receptor, the publication reports: Naive, central memory and regulatory TCRB repertoires appeared to be more alike among patients than among healthy donors. A moderate but significant shortening of TCRB CDR3 length was observed in type 1 diabetes patients in all four CD4+ subsets. PCR might favor shorter templates, but patient and control samples were amplified and corrected together, so any skew would affect both groups equally. Because cDNA was sequenced instead of genomic DNA, highly expressing activated cells could be over-represented, though the groups showed no difference in activation or CD3 levels. Fewer insertions and more nucleotide deletions at VDJ recombination sites were observed in patients with type 1 diabetes, implying thymic rearrangement abnormalities. Because small numbers of individuals were included in the HLA sub-analyses, any influence of HLA type on TCRB rearrangement was left unresolved.

This clone was seen a few times. The target of this receptor is not known. The sample holds no much larger clone one base away, and base qualities are not on file. From each donor, a single peripheral blood sample of around 120 mL on average was drawn into heparinised tubes. Using a panel that included CD45RO, CCR7, CD25, CD127, CD95 and CD27, naive, central memory, regulatory and stem cell-like memory CD4+ T cells were sorted on a BD FACSAria II. All sorted populations exceeded 95% purity. PBMCs were separated immediately by Lymphoprep density gradient centrifugation and were stained directly, without being cultured. To minimize batch effects, samples were stained and sorted in pairs, one healthy donor with one patient per experiment. The germline V gene encodes CDR1 SGHNT and CDR2 YYREEE (reference sequence). V ends up 4 bases short and J 7 bases short, with an unmatched junction base count of 17. The CDR3 sequence holds 17 residues, the cysteine and phenylalanine included. Only the CDR3 region is kept as DNA, spanning 51 bases read in frame from base 1.

The entire isolated RNA was reverse transcribed using the High Capacity cDNA Reverse Transcription Kit, and thus expressed TCRB transcripts were sequenced. Naive, central memory and regulatory T cell samples underwent deep immunoSEQ sequencing, averaging around 4 million total reads per sample. After sorted cells were lysed in RLT buffer, RNA was extracted with DNase-treated RNeasy Micro or Mini kits, with the choice depending on cell number. To prevent cross-contamination, every cell subset was processed on its own, while patient and healthy donor samples were processed together. Using the immunoSEQ multiplex PCR, TCRB sequences were amplified from cDNA into 87-bp fragments spanning the CDR3 region. Sequencing of the amplicons was done on the Illumina HiSeq platform. Per the authors' processing: Synthetic template baselines were used to correct PCR bias computationally, reads within Hamming distance 2 were collapsed together, and singletons that could not be merged were discarded. By aligning reads against IMGT, V, D and J genes, CDR3 length, and insertions or deletions at six rearrangement sites were assigned. Within each subset, clonotype counts were normalized to sorted cell number, and only after that were true diversity and Gini coefficients computed with the tcR R package. Repertoire sharing was quantified using the overlap coefficient calculated on TCRB nucleotide sequences. As a proxy for the pre-selection repertoire, out-of-frame TCRB sequences from naive cells were analyzed. TCRdb carries this immuneACCESS record with in-frame sequences only. Its versions omit some clonotypes, under half of them owing to an unresolved V gene in the studies checked, with the rest unexplained. That table furnishes V, J and clone size, whereas the DNA furnished D and trimming. This sample comprises almost 350,000 clones, roughly a fifth of them detected only once. Of the sample, approximately 0.041% falls within the top ten clones.

The sequence was collected from a woman under 30 in good health. Recombination joined TRBV5-4 with TRBJ1-2; TRBD1 agrees with 9 junctional bases. Input material: naive CD4+ T cells from blood. Sample cell subset or site, as interpreted from the label and publication: true naive CD4+ T cells. The bases are TGTGCCAGCAGCCTCGGACAGGGGATTGGGATAAGGGGTGGCTACACCTTC. It encodes CASSLGQGIGIRGGYTF.